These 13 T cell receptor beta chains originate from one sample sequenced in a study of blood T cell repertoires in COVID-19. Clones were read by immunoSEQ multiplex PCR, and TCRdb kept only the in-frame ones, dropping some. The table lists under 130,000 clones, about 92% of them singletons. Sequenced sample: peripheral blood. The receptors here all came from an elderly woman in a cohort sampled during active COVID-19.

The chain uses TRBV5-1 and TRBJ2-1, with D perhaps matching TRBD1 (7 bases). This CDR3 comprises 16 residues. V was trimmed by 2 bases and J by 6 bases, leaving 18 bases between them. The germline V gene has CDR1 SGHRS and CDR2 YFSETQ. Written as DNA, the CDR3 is TGCGCCAGCAGCTTAGGAGGGGGCGTTGGCATCAATGAGCAGTTCTTC. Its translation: CASSLGGGVGINEQFF. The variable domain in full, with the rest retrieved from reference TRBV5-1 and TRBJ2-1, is KAGVTQTPRYLIKTRGQQVTLSCSPISGHRSVSWYQQTPGQGLQFLFEYFSETQRNKGNFPGRFSGRQFSNSRSEMNVSTLELGDSALYLCASSLGGGVGINEQFFGPGTRLTVL.

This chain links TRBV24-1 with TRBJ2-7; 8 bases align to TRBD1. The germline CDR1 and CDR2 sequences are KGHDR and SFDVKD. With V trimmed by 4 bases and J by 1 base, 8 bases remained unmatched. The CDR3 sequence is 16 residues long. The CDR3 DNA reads TGTGCCACCAGTGACCAAGGACAGGGCGGATCCTACGAGCAGTACTTC. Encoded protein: CATSDQGQGGSYEQYF.

DNA for the CDR3: TGTGCCAGCAGCCTGATCAGGAGTCGGACAGGGAATAACTATGGCTACACCTTC. The encoded protein is CASSLIRSRTGNNYGYTF. The genes are TRBV27 and TRBJ1-2; TRBD1 aligns across 8 bases. After removal of 6 bases from V and 1 base from J, the junction contained 16 bases not matched to a gene. The CDR3 consists of 18 residues. CDR1 and CDR2 from the germline V gene are MNHEY and SMNVEV (reference sequence).

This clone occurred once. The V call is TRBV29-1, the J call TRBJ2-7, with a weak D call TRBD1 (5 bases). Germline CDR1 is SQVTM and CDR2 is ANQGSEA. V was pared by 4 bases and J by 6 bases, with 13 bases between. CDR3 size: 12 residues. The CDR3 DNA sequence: TGCAGCGTTGGGGGCAGGACCCTCGAGCAGTACTTC. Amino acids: CSVGGRTLEQYF.

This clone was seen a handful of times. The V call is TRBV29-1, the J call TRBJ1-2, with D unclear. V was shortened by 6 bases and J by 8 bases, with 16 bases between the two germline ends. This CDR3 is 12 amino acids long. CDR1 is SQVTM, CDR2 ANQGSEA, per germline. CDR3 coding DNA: TGCAGCGTCGATTCGGGGATTTGGGGCTACACCTTC. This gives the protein CSVDSGIWGYTF.

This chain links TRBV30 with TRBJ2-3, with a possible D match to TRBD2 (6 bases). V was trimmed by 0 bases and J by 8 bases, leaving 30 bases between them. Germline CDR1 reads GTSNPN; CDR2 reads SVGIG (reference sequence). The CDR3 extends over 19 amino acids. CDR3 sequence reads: CAWSVRVGAGWAPGSTQYF. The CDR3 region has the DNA TGTGCCTGGAGTGTTCGGGTGGGAGCAGGATGGGCCCCCGGGAGTACGCAGTATTTT.

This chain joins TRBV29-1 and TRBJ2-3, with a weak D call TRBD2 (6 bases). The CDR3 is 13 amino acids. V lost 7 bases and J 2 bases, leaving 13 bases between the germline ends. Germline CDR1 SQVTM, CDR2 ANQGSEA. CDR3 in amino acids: CSANSGLTDTQYF. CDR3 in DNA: TGCAGCGCAAATAGCGGCCTCACAGATACGCAGTATTTT.

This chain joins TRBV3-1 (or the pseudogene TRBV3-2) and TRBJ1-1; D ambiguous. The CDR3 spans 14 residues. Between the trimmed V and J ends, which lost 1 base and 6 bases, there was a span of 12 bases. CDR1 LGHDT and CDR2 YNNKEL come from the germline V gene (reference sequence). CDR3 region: CASSQAGGFAEAFF. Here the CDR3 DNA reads TGTGCCAGCAGCCAAGCCGGCGGCTTCGCTGAAGCTTTCTTT.

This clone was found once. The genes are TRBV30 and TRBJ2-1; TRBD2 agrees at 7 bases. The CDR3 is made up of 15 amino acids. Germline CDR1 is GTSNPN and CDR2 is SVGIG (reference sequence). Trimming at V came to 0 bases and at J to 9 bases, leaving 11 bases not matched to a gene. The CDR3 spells CAWSVSLAAVGEQFF. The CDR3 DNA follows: TGTGCCTGGAGTGTATCGCTAGCGGCGGTAGGTGAGCAGTTCTTC.

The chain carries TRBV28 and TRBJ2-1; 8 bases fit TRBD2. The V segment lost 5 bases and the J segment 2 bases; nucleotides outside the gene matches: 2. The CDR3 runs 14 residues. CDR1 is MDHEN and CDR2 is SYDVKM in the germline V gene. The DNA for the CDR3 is TGTGCCAGCAGTAGCGGGGGACCCTACAATGAGCAGTTCTTC. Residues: CASSSGGPYNEQFF.

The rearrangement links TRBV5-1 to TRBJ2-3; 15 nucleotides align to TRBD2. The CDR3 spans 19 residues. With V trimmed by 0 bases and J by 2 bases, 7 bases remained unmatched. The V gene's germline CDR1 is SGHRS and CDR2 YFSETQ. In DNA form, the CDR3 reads TGCGCCAGCAGCTTGGCCCCGGGACTAGCGGGGGGACCCACAGATACGCAGTATTTT. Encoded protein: CASSLAPGLAGGPTDTQYF.

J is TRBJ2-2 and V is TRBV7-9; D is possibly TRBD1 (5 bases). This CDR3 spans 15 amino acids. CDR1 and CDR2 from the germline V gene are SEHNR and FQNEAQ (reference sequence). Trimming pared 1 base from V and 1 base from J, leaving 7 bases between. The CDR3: CASSLGDRNTGELFF. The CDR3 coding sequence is TGTGCCAGCAGCTTAGGTGACAGGAACACCGGGGAGCTGTTTTTT. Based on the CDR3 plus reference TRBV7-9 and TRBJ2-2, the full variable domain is DTGVSQNPRHKITKRGQNVTFRCDPISEHNRLYWYRQTLGQGPEFLTYFQNEAQLEKSRLLSDRFSAERPKGSFSTLEIQRTEQGDSAMYLCASSLGDRNTGELFFGEGSRLTVL.

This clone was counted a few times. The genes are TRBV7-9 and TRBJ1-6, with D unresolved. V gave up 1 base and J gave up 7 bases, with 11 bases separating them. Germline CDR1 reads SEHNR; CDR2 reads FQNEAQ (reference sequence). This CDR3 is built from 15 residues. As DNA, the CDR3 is TGTGCCAGCAGCTTAGTGTCCGGGAACAATTCACCCCTCCACTTT. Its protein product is CASSLVSGNNSPLHF.